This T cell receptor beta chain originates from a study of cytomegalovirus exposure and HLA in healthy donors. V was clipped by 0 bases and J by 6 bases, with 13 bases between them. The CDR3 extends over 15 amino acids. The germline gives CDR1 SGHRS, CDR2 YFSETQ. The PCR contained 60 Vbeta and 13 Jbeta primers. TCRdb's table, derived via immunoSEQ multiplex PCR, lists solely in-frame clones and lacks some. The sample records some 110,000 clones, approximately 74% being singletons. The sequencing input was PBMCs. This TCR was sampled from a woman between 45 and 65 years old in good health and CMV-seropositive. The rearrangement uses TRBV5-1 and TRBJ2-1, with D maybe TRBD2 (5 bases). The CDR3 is CASSLVPSFPNEQFF. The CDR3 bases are TGCGCCAGCAGCTTGGTACCTAGCTTTCCCAATGAGCAGTTCTTC.